This is a list of T cell receptor beta chains from one sample in a study of cytomegalovirus exposure and HLA in healthy donors. Libraries were prepared by immunoSEQ multiplex PCR; TCRdb keeps only in-frame clonotypes and omits some of them. Of some 97,000 clones listed, 79% were seen once; the top ten hold roughly 4%. The sequencing input was PBMCs. Receptors were obtained from a female donor in good health and CMV-seropositive. The CDR3 runs from the conserved cysteine through the conserved F or W. Fields, in order: D gene, J gene, V gene, CDR3 protein. D genes are given only for firm matches.

-	TRBJ2-4	TRBV23-1	CASSQAGVGKNIQYF
TRBD2	TRBJ2-1	TRBV10-3	CAISESGSLAASYNEQFF
-	TRBJ1-2	TRBV6-5	CASSYSGRINYGYTF
TRBD1	TRBJ2-3	TRBV15	CATSRDRGTGTQYF
-	-	TRBV6-1	CASSEVGQIYEQYF
TRBD1	TRBJ1-1	TRBV5-1	CASSLTGEQEAFF
-	TRBJ1-3	TRBV6-1	CATEGGLGNTIYF
TRBD2	TRBJ2-1	TRBV15	CATSRVTGTSGNEQFF
-	TRBJ2-7	TRBV7-8	CASSLLGFSYEQYF
TRBD1	TRBJ1-4	TRBV19	CASRDRGGNEKLFF
-	TRBJ2-3	TRBV6-5	CASSYGRGRPRDTQYF
-	TRBJ2-7	TRBV2	CASRIAETEYF
-	TRBJ2-7	TRBV7-8	CASSLGQHGGHYEQYF
TRBD2	TRBJ2-5	TRBV7-9	CSSSSGLSGGQETQYF
TRBD1	TRBJ1-2	TRBV29-1	CSVEVVTGRGYGYTF
-	TRBJ1-5	TRBV4-3	CASSQERANQPQHF
-	TRBJ2-5	TRBV15	CATSRDAGEGETQYF
-	TRBJ1-3	TRBV2	CASRRDYTGNTIYF
-	TRBJ1-1	TRBV27	CASRRGPIMNTEAFF
TRBD1	TRBJ2-5	TRBV6-5	CASSESGTEETQYF
TRBD1	TRBJ1-6	TRBV4-2	CASSRTGSLGSPLHF
-	TRBJ2-2	TRBV9	CASSAASGSGTGELFF
TRBD2	TRBJ2-3	TRBV10-2	CASWGLAGGTSTDTQYF
-	TRBJ1-1	TRBV30	CAWRVAGMVTEAFF
TRBD2	TRBJ2-1	TRBV7-2	CASSVGAGGPDEQFF
TRBD1	TRBJ1-3	TRBV10-2	CASTQTGGSGNTIYF
-	TRBJ2-3	TRBV2	CAHQGRGGITDTQYF
TRBD2	TRBJ2-7	TRBV5-1	CASSPGTSGRAAF
-	TRBJ1-1	TRBV7-2	CASSLERISEAFF
-	TRBJ2-7	TRBV5-1	CASRSGYEQYF
TRBD1	TRBJ2-2	TRBV5-1	CASSYRRGLPNTGELFF
TRBD1	TRBJ1-3	TRBV28	CASTRDRVNTIYF
-	TRBJ2-5	TRBV18	CASSGGTAQETQYF
-	TRBJ2-7	TRBV5-1	CASRASSYEQYF
TRBD1	TRBJ2-7	TRBV5-8	CASSIGTGGFRSYEQYF
TRBD1	TRBJ2-7	TRBV5-1	CASSLGDRNYEQYF
TRBD2	TRBJ2-3	TRBV2	CASGTSRGVNTQYF
TRBD1	TRBJ2-7	TRBV30	CAWSVWRTGAHEQYF
-	TRBJ1-6	TRBV2	CASIVTVNSPLHF
-	TRBJ2-1	TRBV9	CASSVGPTGVSYNEQFF
-	TRBJ2-5	TRBV2	CASSEARLQETQYF
-	TRBJ2-7	TRBV21-1	CASSLRYRGYYEQYF
-	TRBJ2-1	TRBV7-9	CSSSLAPDTHVYNEQFF
-	TRBJ2-1	TRBV29-1	CSVDLHWSPGEQFF
-	TRBJ1-1	TRBV5-1	CASSSQAGQVTEFF
-	TRBJ1-2	TRBV5-6	CASSLAGGAYGYTF
-	TRBJ1-6	TRBV27	CASSLGSSYNSPLHF
-	TRBJ1-1	TRBV7-9	CASSEAGVGAQTEAFF
-	TRBJ2-4	TRBV5-3	CARSSYRYREIQYF
TRBD1	TRBJ2-6	TRBV9	CASSFRDRASGANVLTF
-	TRBJ1-1	TRBV27	CASSPTRLQDEAFF
TRBD1	TRBJ1-5	TRBV6-5	CASSPDRGHQPQHF
-	TRBJ1-5	TRBV7-9	CASSFGRIGDNQPQHF